Each of the 11 T cell receptor beta chains below was sequenced from the same sample in a study of CD8+ T cells in alopecia areata. Treatment denoted: oral pan-JAK inhibitor, 5-10 mg twice daily. As part of sample collection, lesional scalp punch biopsies and peripheral blood were taken from alopecia areata patients. cDNA reverse transcribed from extracted RNA served as the sequencing template. Repertoires were generated with immunoSEQ multiplex PCR, while TCRdb's copy carries only in-frame clones and drops some. Of around 5,600 clones listed, roughly 61% were seen once; the top ten hold approximately 8.6%. The sample was skin, taken at week 34, from a patient treated with tofacitinib. The source of these receptors is a human donor with alopecia areata.

This chain connects TRBV7-9 to TRBJ2-1; 13 bases map to TRBD2. J lost 3 bases, V lost 4 bases, and 3 bases had no gene match. From germline, CDR1 is SEHNR and CDR2 FQNEAQ (reference sequence). The CDR3 consists of 16 residues. CDR3 sequence (DNA): TGTGCCAGCAGCTCCCGGACTAGCGGGGGCTACAATGAGCAGTTCTTC. Translated, it gives CASSSRTSGGYNEQFF.

The chain links TRBV4-1 to TRBJ1-2; the match to TRBD1 covers 7 bases. Looked up from germline, CDR1 is MGHRA and CDR2 is YSYEKL. This CDR3 spans 17 amino acids. The V and J ends lost 4 bases and 4 bases, in that order; junction bases with no gene match: 15. In DNA, the CDR3 is TGCGCCAGCAGCCCAACAGGGGCCAAGACCCTAGGCTATGGCTACACCTTC. Protein: CASSPTGAKTLGYGYTF.

J is TRBJ1-2 and V is TRBV7-9; D uncertain. V dropped 3 bases and J dropped 0 bases, with 11 bases sitting between them. Germline values: CDR1 SEHNR, CDR2 FQNEAQ (reference sequence). The CDR3 runs 15 residues. CDR3 protein: CASSFAGGANYGYTF. Written as DNA, the CDR3 is TGTGCCAGCAGCTTCGCGGGAGGAGCTAACTATGGCTACACCTTC.

This chain links TRBV2 with TRBJ2-1, with 9 bases that match TRBD2. J lost 5 bases, V lost 9 bases, and 8 bases had no gene match. Germline V gene data show CDR1 as SNHLY and CDR2 as FYNNEI. The CDR3 totals 14 residues. The DNA of the CDR3 is TGTGCCAGTTATAGCGGGGGCTTCAACAATGAGCAGTTCTTC. Encoded protein: CASYSGGFNNEQFF.

Here the CDR3 reads CASSQVSSGSSPLHF. In DNA form, the CDR3 reads TGCGCCAGCAGCCAAGTATCTTCGGGTAGTTCACCCCTCCACTTT. The chain combines TRBV4-3 with TRBJ1-6; D ambiguous. Germline values: CDR1 LGHNA, CDR2 YSLEER. The CDR3 consists of 15 residues. V lost 1 base to trimming and J lost 9 bases, with 13 bases between them.

The V and J genes are TRBV23-1 and TRBJ1-5; D remains unclear. TRBV23-1 is placed among ORFs of uncertain function. The CDR3 has 12 amino acids. V lost 7 bases, J lost 0 bases, and 4 bases lay in between. The CDR3 reads CASTISNQPQHF. CDR3 in DNA: TGCGCCAGCACAATTAGCAATCAGCCCCAGCATTTT.

CDR3: CASSLGGYEQYF. The CDR3 DNA is TGTGCCAGTAGTTTGGGGGGCTACGAGCAGTACTTC. The rearrangement uses TRBV19 and TRBJ2-7; D is possibly TRBD2 (6 bases). The V end lost 5 bases, the J end lost 3 bases, and 8 bases lay between the germline ends. Germline V gene lookup returns CDR1 LNHDA and CDR2 SQIVND (reference sequence). This CDR3 is 12 amino acids long.

As regards this clone: At one boundary the junction diverges from the germline segment, which might be a read error. The rearrangement links TRBV9 to TRBJ2-5, with D perhaps TRBD2 (8 bases). Germline values: CDR1 SGDLS, CDR2 YYNGEE. The CDR3 totals 15 residues. CDR3 amino acids: CASSEGGTAGETHYF. The CDR3, as DNA: TGTGCCAGCAGCGAGGGAGGGACAGCGGGGGAGACCCATTACTTC.

CDR3 DNA sequence: TGTGCCAGCAGCCCCATGACTGGGGCCAACGTCCTGACTTTC. Amino acids: CASSPMTGANVLTF. The chain is built from TRBV7-7 and TRBJ2-6; D is ambiguous. V lost 5 bases, J lost 2 bases, and 7 bases lay in between. Germline values: CDR1 SSHAT, CDR2 FNYEAQ (reference sequence). The CDR3 is 14 amino acids.

The CDR3 here is CASSQELEATNEKLFF. Here the CDR3 DNA reads TGTGCCAGCAGCCAAGAGCTGGAGGCTACTAATGAAAAACTGTTTTTT. V is TRBV4-2 and J is TRBJ1-4; D not resolved. V was trimmed by 0 bases and J by 2 bases, leaving 10 bases between them. In germline, CDR1 is LGHNA, CDR2 YNFKEQ. This CDR3 has 16 residues.

In this sample, this clone turned up a few times. The V gene is TRBV7-2, the J gene TRBJ2-3; D uncertain. Germline V gene data show CDR1 as SGHTA and CDR2 as FQGNSA. The CDR3 runs to 16 residues. V dropped 0 bases and J dropped 0 bases, with 10 bases sitting between them. The CDR3, as DNA: TGTGCCAGCAGCTTAGCTGCTGCATGCAGCACAGATACGCAGTATTTT. It specifies CASSLAAACSTDTQYF. The full variable domain, its missing parts supplied by reference TRBV7-2 and TRBJ2-3, is GAGVSQSPSNKVTEKGKDVELRCDPISGHTALYWYRQSLGQGLEFLIYFQGNSAPDKSGLPSDRFSAERTGGSVSTLTIQRTQQEDSAVYLCASSLAAACSTDTQYFGPGTRLTVL.